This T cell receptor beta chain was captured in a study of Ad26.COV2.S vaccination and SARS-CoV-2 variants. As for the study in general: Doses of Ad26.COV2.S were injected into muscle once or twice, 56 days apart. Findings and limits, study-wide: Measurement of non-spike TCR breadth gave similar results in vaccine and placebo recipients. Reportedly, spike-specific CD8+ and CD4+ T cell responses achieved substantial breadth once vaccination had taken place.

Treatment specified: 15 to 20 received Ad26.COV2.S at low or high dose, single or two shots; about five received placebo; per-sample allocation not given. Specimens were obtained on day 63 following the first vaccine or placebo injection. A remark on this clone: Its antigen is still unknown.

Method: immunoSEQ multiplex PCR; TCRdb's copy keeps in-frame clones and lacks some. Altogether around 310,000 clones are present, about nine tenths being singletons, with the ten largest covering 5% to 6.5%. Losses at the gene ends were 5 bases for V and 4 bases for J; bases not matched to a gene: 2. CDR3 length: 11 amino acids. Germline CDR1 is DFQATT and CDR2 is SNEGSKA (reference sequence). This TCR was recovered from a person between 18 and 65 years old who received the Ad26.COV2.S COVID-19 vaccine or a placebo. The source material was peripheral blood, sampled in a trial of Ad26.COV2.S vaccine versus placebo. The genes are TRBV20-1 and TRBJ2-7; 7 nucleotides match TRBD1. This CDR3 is CSARQGYEQYF. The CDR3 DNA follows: TGCAGTGCTCGACAGGGTTACGAGCAGTACTTC.